The source of this T cell receptor (beta chain) is a study of blood T cell repertoires in COVID-19. Study as a whole: Specimens from acute and convalescent COVID-19 originated in the United States, Italy and Spain. The cDNA or gDNA used as material had been derived from T cells, B-cell-depleted T cells, or PBMCs.

There are a few counts of this clone. Germline-derived CDR1 and CDR2 are KGHDR and SFDVKD. There are 16 residues in the CDR3. The V end lost 0 bases, the J end lost 0 bases, and 9 bases lay between the germline ends. Original data processing: Amplified reference gene primers provided the basis for estimating nucleated cell counts. TCRdb's copy holds only in-frame clones and misses some; the assay was immunoSEQ multiplex PCR. That table is the source of V, J and clone size, and D and trimming were worked out from the DNA. The sample holds approximately 86,000 clones; roughly nine tenths are singletons and the top ten take about 8.1%.

This chain joins TRBV24-1 and TRBJ2-3; D remains unclear. This TCR was sampled from a middle-aged man with acute or convalescent COVID-19. Sample: peripheral blood. The CDR3 loop reads CATSDLYQSSTDTQYF. CDR3 nucleotides: TGTGCCACCAGTGATTTGTACCAGTCTAGCACAGATACGCAGTATTTT.